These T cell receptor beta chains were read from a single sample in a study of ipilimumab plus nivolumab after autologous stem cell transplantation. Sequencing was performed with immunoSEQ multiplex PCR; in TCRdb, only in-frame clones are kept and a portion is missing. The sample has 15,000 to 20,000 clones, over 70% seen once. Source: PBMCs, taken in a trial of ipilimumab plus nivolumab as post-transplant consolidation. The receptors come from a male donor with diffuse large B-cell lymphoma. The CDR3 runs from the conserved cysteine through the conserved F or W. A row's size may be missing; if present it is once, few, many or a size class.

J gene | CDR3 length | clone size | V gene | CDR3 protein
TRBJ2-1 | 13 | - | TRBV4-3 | CASSLPAYNEQFF
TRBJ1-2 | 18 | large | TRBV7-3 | CASSFQGAQPIELGGYTF
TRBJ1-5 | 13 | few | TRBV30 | CAWSNLGNQPQHF
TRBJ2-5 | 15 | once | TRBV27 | CASSFLDRVQETQYF
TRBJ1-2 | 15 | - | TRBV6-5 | CASRATGTAYYGYTF
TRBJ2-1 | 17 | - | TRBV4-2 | CASSQDIRRGSYNEQFF
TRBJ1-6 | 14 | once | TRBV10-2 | CASGPSSYNSPLHF
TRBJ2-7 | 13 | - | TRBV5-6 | CASSFDNTYEQYF
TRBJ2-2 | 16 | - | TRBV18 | CASSKDSSANTGELFF
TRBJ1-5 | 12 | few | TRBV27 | CASGRSNQPQHF
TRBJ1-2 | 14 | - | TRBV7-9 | CASSWGQVTYGYTF
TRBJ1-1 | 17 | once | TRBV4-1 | CASSQNLGGLMNTEAFF
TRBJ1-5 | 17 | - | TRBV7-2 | CASSLAAGGHSNQPQHF
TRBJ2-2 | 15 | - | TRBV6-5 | CASKRRPDRTGELFF
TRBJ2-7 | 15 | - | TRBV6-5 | CASSYLDRGNYEQYF
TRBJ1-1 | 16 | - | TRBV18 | CASSNGPGLLFTEAFF
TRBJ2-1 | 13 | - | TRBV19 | CASSLGFNNEQFF
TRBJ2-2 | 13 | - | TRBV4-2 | CASSPGTDGELFF
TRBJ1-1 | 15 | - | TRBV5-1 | CASSLERGRSTEAFF
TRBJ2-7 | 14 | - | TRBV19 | CASSISKWREEQYF
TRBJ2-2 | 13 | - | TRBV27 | CASNAGDTGELFF
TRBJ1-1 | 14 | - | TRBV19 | CASSIPPLNTEAFF
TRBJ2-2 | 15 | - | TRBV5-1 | CASSVRTSGDGELFF
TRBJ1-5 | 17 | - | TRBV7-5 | CARSSRGVGQANQPQHF
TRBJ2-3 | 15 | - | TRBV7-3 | CASSLLGQSADTQYF
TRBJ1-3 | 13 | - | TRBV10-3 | CASSDSRQNTIYF
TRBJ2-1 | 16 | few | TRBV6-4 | CASSDLVTERFNEQFF
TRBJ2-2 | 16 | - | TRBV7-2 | CASSPRTGEATGELFF
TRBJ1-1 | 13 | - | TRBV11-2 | CASNQGGNTEAFF
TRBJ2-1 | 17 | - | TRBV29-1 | CSVWRFGDTGFVWGMFF
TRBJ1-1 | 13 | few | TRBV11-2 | CASSIRGLTEAFF
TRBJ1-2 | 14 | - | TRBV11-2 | CASSAPGQVYGYTF
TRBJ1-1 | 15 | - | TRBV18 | CASSPPAGLDTEAFF
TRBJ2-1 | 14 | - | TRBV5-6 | CASSPLQGRNEQFF
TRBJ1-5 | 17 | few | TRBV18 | CASSPLGQTLSNQPQHF
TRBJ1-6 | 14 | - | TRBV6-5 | CASSYGDGASPLHF
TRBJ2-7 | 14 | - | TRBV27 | CASSLDRVGYEQYF
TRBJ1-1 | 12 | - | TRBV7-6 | CASSDSGPEAFF
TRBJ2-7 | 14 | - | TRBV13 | CASSLGLQLYEQYF
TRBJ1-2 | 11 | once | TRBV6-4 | CASRGQEGYTF
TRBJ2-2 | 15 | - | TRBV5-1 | CASSLSQTNTGELFF
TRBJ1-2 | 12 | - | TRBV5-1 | CASSLEGLGYTF
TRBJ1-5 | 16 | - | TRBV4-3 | CASSQDIMAGDQPQHF
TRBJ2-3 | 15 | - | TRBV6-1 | CASIETGANTDTQYF
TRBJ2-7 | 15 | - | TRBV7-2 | CASSLAGGSTYEQYF